One and the same sample provided the 24 T cell receptor beta chains below, sequenced in a study of T cells in Graves' hyperthyroidism and ophthalmopathy. Amplification yielded TCR beta CDR3 regions, with RNA transcripts as the source. First-round RT-PCR with HTBI primers amplified the TCR CDR3 region. TCRdb called the multiplex PCR reads again in MiXCR, with one record for every CDR3 protein. The sample lists over 200,000 distinct CDR3 sequences, about 15% occurring once. Material for sequencing was blood. The receptor source for this set is a woman aged 40 to 55 with Graves' hyperthyroidism that later progressed to Graves' ophthalmopathy.

This clonotype was recorded at least ten times. J is TRBJ1-1 and V is TRBV28, with a tentative D call TRBD1 (6 bases). Germline-derived CDR1 and CDR2 are MDHEN and SYDVKM. This CDR3 comprises 14 residues. V dropped 3 bases and J dropped 1 base, with 9 bases sitting between them. The CDR3 bases are TGTGCCAGCAGTTTTGCGGGGGCGAACACTGAAGCTTTCTTT. This codes for CASSFAGANTEAFF.

The V gene is TRBV7-9, the J gene TRBJ2-2; perhaps TRBD2 as D (6 bases). V was clipped by 4 bases and J by 7 bases, with 13 bases between them. The CDR3 runs 14 residues. Germline lookup yields CDR1 SEHNR and CDR2 FQNEAQ (reference sequence). CDR3 loop: CASSSDRESGELFF. CDR3 in DNA: TGTGCCAGCAGCTCGGACCGGGAGAGCGGGGAGCTGTTTTTT.

This clonotype was found many times. The V call is TRBV2, the J call TRBJ2-1; D is unresolved. CDR3 length equals 13 residues. CDR1 is SNHLY, CDR2 FYNNEI, per germline. V was clipped by 6 bases and J by 3 bases, with 9 bases between them. The DNA for the CDR3 is TGTGCCAGCAGGCCATTAGACTACAATGAGCAGTTCTTC. It is translated as CASRPLDYNEQFF. Supplemented by reference TRBV2 and TRBJ2-1, the full variable domain reads EPEVTQTPSHQVTQMGQEVILRCVPISNHLYFYWYRQILGQKVEFLVSFYNNEISEKSEIFDDQFSVERPDGSNFTLKIRSTKLEDSAMYFCASRPLDYNEQFFGPGTRLTVL.

This clonotype was picked up many times. This chain connects TRBV28 to TRBJ2-7; TRBD1 matches at 8 bases. Trimming took 6 bases from V and 6 from J; bases not matched to a gene: 13. CDR1 MDHEN and CDR2 SYDVKM come from the germline V gene. This CDR3 comprises 15 residues. Here the CDR3 reads CASRPLRDRLAEQYF. In DNA, the CDR3 is TGTGCCAGCAGACCTCTCCGGGACAGGCTCGCCGAGCAGTACTTC.

In the case of this clonotype: The missing conserved phenylalanine or tryptophan at the end of this CDR3 makes a read error likely. Because the CDR3's place on the DNA is in doubt, the DNA is left out and the CDR3 is given as listed by TCRdb. The CDR3 region is CASSQGWTENTEDFV. The rearrangement uses TRBV14 and TRBJ1-1. The CDR3 is 15 amino acids in total, end residues counted. CDR1 is SGHDN, CDR2 FVKESK, per germline.

There are many counts of this clonotype. V is TRBV27 and J is TRBJ2-7; D gene uncertain. Trimming left V 6 bases short and J 1 base short, with 19 bases between. Germline CDR1 reads MNHEY; CDR2 reads SMNVEV (reference sequence). CDR3 length: 16 amino acids. As DNA, the CDR3 is TGTGCCAGCAGCCGTAGGACGGAGCTAAATTCCTACGAGCAGTACTTC. Encoded protein: CASSRRTELNSYEQYF.

This clonotype was recorded many times. V gene TRBV6-1 combines with J gene TRBJ2-2; 8 bases fit TRBD2. V gave up 7 bases and J gave up 3 bases; unmatched junction bases: 7. Per the germline V gene, CDR1 is MNHNS and CDR2 is SASEGT. The CDR3 contains 15 residues. CDR3 loop: CASTKAGDDTGELFF. CDR3 coding DNA: TGTGCCAGCACCAAAGCGGGAGATGACACCGGGGAGCTGTTTTTT.

The chain links TRBV9 to TRBJ2-3; perhaps TRBD1 as D (6 bases). The CDR3 totals 14 residues. Germline CDR1 is SGDLS and CDR2 is YYNGEE. The germline V and J ends were trimmed by 0 bases and 4 bases, with 9 bases remaining between them. The CDR3 DNA reads as TGTGCCAGCAGCGTAGGTGGGGGCGCAGATACGCAGTATTTT. It specifies CASSVGGGADTQYF.

The CDR3 DNA reads TGTGCCAGTAGTATAAGCCGGGGCGATGACCAGCCCCAGCATTTT. Its protein is CASSISRGDDQPQHF. The chain has TRBV19 and TRBJ1-5, with D maybe TRBD1 (5 bases). Trimming cost V 2 bases and J 7 bases, with 15 bases left between them. Germline values: CDR1 LNHDA, CDR2 SQIVND (reference sequence). CDR3 size: 15 residues.

This clonotype has ten or more counts. The V and J genes are TRBV29-1 and TRBJ2-7, with D tentatively TRBD1 or TRBD2 (5 bases each). Trimming removed 6 bases from V and 2 bases from J, with 14 bases in between. CDR1 and CDR2 from the germline V gene are SQVTM and ANQGSEA. This CDR3 region has 13 residues. The CDR3 loop is CSVRRDLAYEQYF. In nucleotides, the CDR3 is TGCAGCGTCCGAAGGGACCTCGCCTACGAGCAGTACTTC.

This clonotype was recorded many times. This clone may be a read error of a much larger clone one base away. The V and J genes are TRBV11-2 and TRBJ2-7, with unresolved D. V gave up 4 bases and J gave up 3 bases, with 13 bases separating them. Germline-derived CDR1 and CDR2 are SGHAT and FQNNGV. The length of the CDR3 is 14 residues. The CDR3 bases are TGTGCCAGCAGCTCCACTCGGTTCCTCTACGAGCAGTACTTC. It encodes CASSSTRFLYEQYF.

Comment on this clonotype: This sequence may be a read error, since a much larger clone differs from it by one base. The chain employs TRBV18 and TRBJ1-4; perhaps TRBD1 as D (6 bases). This CDR3 contains 16 residues. The germline gives CDR1 KGHSH, CDR2 LQKENI. Trimming stripped 2 bases from V and 1 base from J, with 11 bases between. The CDR3: CASSPGQPRTNEKLFF. The CDR3 DNA sequence: TGTGCCAGCTCACCAGGACAGCCGAGAACTAATGAAAAACTGTTTTTT.

In its sample, this clonotype was seen many times. The chain recombines TRBV28 with TRBJ2-2; 11 positions match TRBD2. Unmatched junction bases numbered 20, after V lost 5 bases and J lost 0 bases. Germline CDR1 and CDR2: MDHEN and SYDVKM. The CDR3 loop spans 22 amino acids. CDR3 residues: CASSPKGLTSGTRGTNTGELFF. The CDR3 nucleotides are TGTGCCAGCAGTCCCAAGGGGTTGACTAGCGGGACTCGGGGTACGAACACCGGGGAGCTGTTTTTT.

This clonotype appeared many times. In nucleotides, the CDR3 is TGTGCCAGCAGGTACGGGGTCCGCGAGCAGTACTTC. Translating gives CASRYGVREQYF. The V call is TRBV5-6, the J call TRBJ2-7, with D possibly being TRBD2 (5 bases). The length of the CDR3 is 12 residues. Looked up from germline, CDR1 is SGHDT and CDR2 is YYEEEE. Trimming shortened V by 5 bases and J by 6 bases, and 12 bases separated the two germline ends.

Many counts were recorded for this clonotype. The genes are TRBV6-5 and TRBJ2-7; no clear D gene. CDR3 length equals 13 residues. The V and J ends lost 0 bases and 4 bases respectively, with 7 bases between them. Germline V gene sequence: CDR1 MNHEY, CDR2 SVGAGI. The CDR3 DNA follows: TGTGCCAGCAGTTACTCGTCCGATTACGAGCAGTACTTC. It encodes CASSYSSDYEQYF.

This clonotype was counted at least ten times. CDR3 amino acids: CATSRDLGFGYNEQFF. CDR3 in DNA: TGTGCCACCAGCAGAGACCTAGGATTTGGCTACAATGAGCAGTTCTTC. The chain recombines TRBV15 with TRBJ2-1; D unresolved. V lost 0 bases, J lost 3 bases, and 12 bases lay in between. Germline-derived CDR1 and CDR2 are LNHNV and YYDKDF (reference sequence). The CDR3 loop spans 16 amino acids.

This clonotype was counted ten times or more. The rearrangement uses TRBV30 and TRBJ1-5; D remains ambiguous. The CDR3 has 13 amino acids. The germline V and J ends were trimmed by 1 base and 3 bases, with 7 bases remaining between them. Germline loops: CDR1 GTSNPN, CDR2 SVGIG (reference sequence). The CDR3 loop reads CAWSEQINQPQHF. CDR3 sequence (DNA): TGTGCCTGGAGTGAACAGATCAATCAGCCCCAGCATTTT.

This clonotype was detected ten times or more. The J gene is TRBJ2-1, the V gene TRBV15, with TRBD2 matching over 12 bases. J was trimmed by 8 bases and V by 3 bases; bases with no gene match: 5. Germline lookup yields CDR1 LNHNV and CDR2 YYDKDF (reference sequence). The CDR3 length is 15 residues. CDR3 DNA: TGTGCCACCAGCAGGAGACTAGCGGGAGTTGATGAGCAGTTCTTC. Amino acid sequence: CATSRRLAGVDEQFF.

This clonotype was seen at least ten times. The genes are TRBV5-8 and TRBJ2-5, with D possibly being TRBD1 or TRBD2 (7 bases each). With 4 bases removed from V and 5 bases from J, the gap between germline ends came to 18 bases. In germline, CDR1 is SGHTS, CDR2 YDEGEE. This CDR3 has 15 residues. The CDR3: CASSPGGSGLETQYF. For the CDR3, the DNA is TGTGCCAGCAGCCCAGGGGGTAGCGGGTTGGAGACCCAGTACTTC.

The CDR3 bases are TGTGCCAGCAGCTTGGGGGGCGGGAGGGCCTTTGACAATGAGCAGTTCTTC. This encodes CASSLGGGRAFDNEQFF. The chain is built from TRBV5-4 and TRBJ2-1; TRBD2 matches 9 bases. This CDR3 has 17 amino acids. In germline, CDR1 is SGHNT, CDR2 YYREEE (reference sequence). J lost 5 bases, V lost 0 bases, and 9 bases had no gene match. Together with reference TRBV5-4 and TRBJ2-1, the CDR3 gives the full variable domain: ETGVTQSPTHLIKTRGQQVTLRCSSQSGHNTVSWYQQALGQGPQFIFQYYREEENGRGNFPPRFSGLQFPNYSSELNVNALELDDSALYLCASSLGGGRAFDNEQFFGPGTRLTVL.

This rearrangement joins TRBV5-6 to TRBJ1-1, with 7 bases fitting TRBD1. The CDR3 is 17 residues long. The germline CDR1 and CDR2 sequences are SGHDT and YYEEEE. The V and J ends lost 2 bases and 7 bases, in that order; junction bases with no gene match: 17. As DNA, the CDR3 is TGTGCCAGCAGCTTACTAACAGGGGCCCGCGCTAGTAATGAAGCTTTCTTT. It translates to CASSLLTGARASNEAFF.

This clonotype was found a few times. The chain is built from TRBV5-1 and TRBJ1-1; no definite D call. Germline loops: CDR1 SGHRS, CDR2 YFSETQ. V was trimmed by 0 bases and J by 2 bases, leaving 8 bases between them. The CDR3 runs 14 residues. The DNA of the CDR3 is TGCGCCAGCAGCTTGGGGGGATTTAACACTGAAGCTTTCTTT. Amino acid sequence: CASSLGGFNTEAFF.

The sample holds a few counts of this clonotype. The chain has TRBV20-1 and TRBJ2-1; TRBD2 matches at 9 bases. Germline-derived CDR1 and CDR2 are DFQATT and SNEGSKA (reference sequence). The CDR3 length is 15 residues. V trimming: 0 bases; J trimming: 6 bases; junction bases outside the gene matches: 6. CDR3 residues: CSARDFAGGPNEQFF. CDR3 in DNA: TGCAGTGCTAGAGATTTCGCGGGAGGGCCCAATGAGCAGTTCTTC.

This clonotype was picked up a small number of times. The gene calls are TRBV5-1 and TRBJ2-1; D unresolved. Between the trimmed V and J ends, which lost 1 base and 2 bases, there was a span of 13 bases. This CDR3 is built from 16 residues. Germline CDR1 reads SGHRS; CDR2 reads YFSETQ. The CDR3 DNA is TGCGCCAGCAGCTTGAGTTCTGGCGGAACCTACAATGAGCAGTTCTTC. This translates into CASSLSSGGTYNEQFF.